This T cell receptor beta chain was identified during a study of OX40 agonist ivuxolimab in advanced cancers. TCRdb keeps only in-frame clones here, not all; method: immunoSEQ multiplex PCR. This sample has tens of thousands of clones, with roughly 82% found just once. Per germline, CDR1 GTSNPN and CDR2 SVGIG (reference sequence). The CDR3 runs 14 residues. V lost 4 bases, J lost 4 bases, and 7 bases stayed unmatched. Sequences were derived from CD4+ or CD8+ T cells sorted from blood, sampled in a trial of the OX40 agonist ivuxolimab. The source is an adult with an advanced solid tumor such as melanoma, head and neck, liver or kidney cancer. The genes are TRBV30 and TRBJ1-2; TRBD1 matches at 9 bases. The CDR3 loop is CAWTSRQGVYGYTF. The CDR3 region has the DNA TGTGCCTGGACCTCGCGACAGGGGGTCTATGGCTACACCTTC.